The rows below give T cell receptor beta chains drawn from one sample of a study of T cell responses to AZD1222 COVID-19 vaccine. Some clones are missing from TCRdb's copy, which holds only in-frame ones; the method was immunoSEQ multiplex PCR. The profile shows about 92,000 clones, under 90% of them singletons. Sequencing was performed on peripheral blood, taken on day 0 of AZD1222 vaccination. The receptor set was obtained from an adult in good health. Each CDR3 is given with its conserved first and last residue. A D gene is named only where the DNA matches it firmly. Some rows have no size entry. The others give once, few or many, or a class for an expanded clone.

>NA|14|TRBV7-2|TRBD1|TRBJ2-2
CASSVDRGTGELFF
TGTGCCAGCAGCGTGGACAGGGGGACCGGGGAGCTGTTTTTT
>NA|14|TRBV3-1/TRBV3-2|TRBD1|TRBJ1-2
CASSQNRDRGGYTF
TGTGCCAGCAGCCAAAACCGGGACAGGGGTGGCTACACCTTC
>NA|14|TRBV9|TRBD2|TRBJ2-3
CASSTRTRPDTQYF
TGTGCCAGCAGCACCCGGACTAGGCCAGATACGCAGTATTTT
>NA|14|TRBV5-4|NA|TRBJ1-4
CASSLQGGGEKLFF
TGTGCCAGCAGCTTGCAGGGAGGGGGTGAAAAACTGTTTTTT
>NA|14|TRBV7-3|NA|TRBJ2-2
CASSLSGIQRELFF
TGTGCCAGCAGCTTAAGCGGGATCCAACGGGAGCTGTTTTTT
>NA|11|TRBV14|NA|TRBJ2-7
CASSHGYEQYF
TGTGCCAGCAGCCATGGATACGAGCAGTACTTC
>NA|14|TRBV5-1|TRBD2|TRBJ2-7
CASRRGSGTYEQYF
TGCGCCAGCAGACGGGGTAGCGGGACCTACGAGCAGTACTTC
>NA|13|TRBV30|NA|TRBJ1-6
CAWIDGSNSPLHF
TGTGCCTGGATAGACGGCTCTAATTCACCCCTCCACTTT
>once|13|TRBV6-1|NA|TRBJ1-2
CASSEAGQRGYTF
TGTGCCAGCAGTGAAGCCGGACAGCGTGGCTACACCTTC
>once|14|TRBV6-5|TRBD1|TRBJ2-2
CASRDRANTGELFF
TGTGCCAGCAGGGACAGGGCGAACACCGGGGAGCTGTTTTTT
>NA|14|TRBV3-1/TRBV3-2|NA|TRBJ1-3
CASSRSSRGNTIYF
TGTGCCAGCAGCCGTAGCTCGCGAGGAAACACCATATATTTT
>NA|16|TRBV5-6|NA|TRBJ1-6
CASSTGRGSYNSPLHF
TGTGCCAGCAGCACCGGGCGGGGATCCTATAATTCACCCCTCCACTTT
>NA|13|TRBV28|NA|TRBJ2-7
CASSFRDIYEQYF
TGTGCCAGCAGTTTCCGGGACATCTACGAGCAGTACTTC
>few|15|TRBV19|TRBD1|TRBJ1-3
CASSAWTGTRNTIYF
TGTGCCAGTAGTGCCTGGACAGGGACTAGAAACACCATATATTTT
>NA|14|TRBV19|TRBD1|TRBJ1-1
CASRGGQLNTEAFF
TGTGCCAGTAGGGGGGGACAGCTAAACACTGAAGCTTTCTTT
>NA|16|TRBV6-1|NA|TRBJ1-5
CASSESGRAGNQPQHF
TGTGCCAGCAGTGAAAGTGGTAGGGCGGGGAATCAGCCCCAGCATTTT
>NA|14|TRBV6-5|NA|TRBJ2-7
CAGGGQGLYYEQYF
TGTGCCGGAGGAGGGCAGGGGCTTTACTACGAGCAGTACTTC
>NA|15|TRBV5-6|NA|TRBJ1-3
CASSLALGSGNTIYF
TGTGCCAGCAGCTTGGCGTTGGGGTCTGGAAACACCATATATTTT
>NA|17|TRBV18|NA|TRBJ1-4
CASSPPSGVATNEKLFF
TGTGCCAGCTCACCACCGAGTGGAGTTGCAACTAATGAAAAACTGTTTTTT
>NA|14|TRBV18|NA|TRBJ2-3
CASSPPGPTDTQYF
TGTGCCAGCTCACCACCCGGCCCCACAGATACGCAGTATTTT
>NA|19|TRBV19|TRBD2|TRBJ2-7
CASSIIGSGSAGGPYEQYF
TGTGCCAGTAGTATAATCGGATCGGGCTCGGCGGGAGGTCCCTACGAGCAGTACTTC
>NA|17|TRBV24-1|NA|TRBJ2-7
CATSDPQGRGISYEQYF
TGTGCCACCAGTGACCCCCAGGGTAGGGGGATCTCCTACGAGCAGTACTTC
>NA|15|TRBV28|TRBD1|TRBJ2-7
CASSFLGTESYEQYF
TGTGCCAGCAGTTTTTTGGGGACAGAGTCCTACGAGCAGTACTTC
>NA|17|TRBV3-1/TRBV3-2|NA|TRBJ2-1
CASSQDLRSSIYNEQFF
TGTGCCAGCAGCCAAGATCTGCGATCCTCCATCTACAATGAGCAGTTCTTC
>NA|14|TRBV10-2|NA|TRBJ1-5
CASSEWQINQPQHF
TGCGCCAGCAGTGAGTGGCAGATCAATCAGCCCCAGCATTTT
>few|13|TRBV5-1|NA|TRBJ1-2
CASSYGLGYGYTF
TGCGCCAGCAGTTACGGGCTTGGGTATGGCTACACCTTC
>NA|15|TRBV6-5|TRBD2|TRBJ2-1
CASTPLASGVGEQFF
TGTGCCAGCACCCCCTTAGCTAGCGGGGTTGGTGAGCAGTTCTTC
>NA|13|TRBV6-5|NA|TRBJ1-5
CASSSLSNQPQHF
TGTGCCAGCAGTAGCCTGTCCAATCAGCCCCAGCATTTT
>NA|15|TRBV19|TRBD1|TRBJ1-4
CASLHSGTGDEKLFF
TGTGCCAGCCTTCATTCTGGGACAGGGGATGAAAAACTGTTTTTT
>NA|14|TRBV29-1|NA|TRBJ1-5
CSVLGGTAGQPQHF
TGCAGCGTTTTGGGTGGGACCGCTGGTCAGCCCCAGCATTTT
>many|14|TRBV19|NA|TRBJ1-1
CASSLRDGYTEAFF
TGTGCCAGTAGTCTCCGGGACGGATACACTGAAGCTTTCTTT
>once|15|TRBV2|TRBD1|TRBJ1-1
CASSEFQGENTEAFF
TGTGCCAGCAGTGAATTTCAGGGGGAGAACACTGAAGCTTTCTTT
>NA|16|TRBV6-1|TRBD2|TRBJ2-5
CASSEATSGGQETQYF
TGTGCCAGCAGTGAAGCGACGAGCGGGGGTCAAGAGACCCAGTACTTC
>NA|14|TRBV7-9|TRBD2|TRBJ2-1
CASSFEGLVNEQFF
TGTGCCAGCAGCTTCGAGGGACTAGTAAATGAGCAGTTCTTC
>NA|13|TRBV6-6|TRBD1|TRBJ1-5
CASSWDRDQPQHF
TGTGCCAGCAGTTGGGACAGGGATCAGCCCCAGCATTTT
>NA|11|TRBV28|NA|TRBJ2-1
CASSWDASQFF
TGTGCCAGCAGTTGGGACGCCTCGCAGTTCTTC
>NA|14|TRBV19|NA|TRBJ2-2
CASSNQVNTGELFF
TGTGCCAGTAGTAACCAGGTGAACACCGGGGAGCTGTTTTTT
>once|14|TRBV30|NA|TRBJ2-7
CAWSAGGGAYEQYF
TGTGCCTGGAGTGCGGGGGGCGGGGCCTACGAGCAGTACTTC
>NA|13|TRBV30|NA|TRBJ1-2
CAWSVTEVGGYTF
TGTGCCTGGAGTGTGACAGAGGTCGGGGGCTACACCTTC
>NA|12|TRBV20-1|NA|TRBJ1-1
CSASAGYTEAFF
TGCAGTGCTAGTGCAGGGTACACTGAAGCTTTCTTT
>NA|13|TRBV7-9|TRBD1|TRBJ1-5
CASSPTGGQPQHF
TGTGCCAGCAGCCCGACAGGGGGTCAGCCCCAGCATTTT
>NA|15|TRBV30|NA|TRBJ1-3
CAWSVDNHSGNTIYF
TGTGCCTGGAGTGTTGACAACCACTCTGGAAACACCATATATTTT
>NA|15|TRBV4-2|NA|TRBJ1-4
CASSQGGTGNEKLFF
TGTGCCAGCAGCCAAGGCGGGACCGGGAACGAAAAACTGTTTTTT
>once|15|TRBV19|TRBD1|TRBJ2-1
CASTLDRGRNNEQFF
TGTGCCAGTACTCTTGACAGGGGGCGGAACAATGAGCAGTTCTTC
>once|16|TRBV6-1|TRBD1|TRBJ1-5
CASSEKDRGVSQPQHF
TGTGCCAGCAGTGAAAAGGACAGGGGAGTGTCTCAGCCCCAGCATTTT
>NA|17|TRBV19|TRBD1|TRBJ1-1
CASSPRTNDRELRYAFF
TGTGCCAGTAGTCCCCGCACCAATGACAGGGAGCTCCGGTACGCTTTCTTT
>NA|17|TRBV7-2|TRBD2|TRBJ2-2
CASSLGLAGGTTGELFF
TGTGCCAGCAGCTTAGGGCTAGCGGGGGGGACGACCGGGGAGCTGTTTTTT
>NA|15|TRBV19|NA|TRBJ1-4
CASSPTGDSNEKLFF
TGTGCCAGTAGTCCAACAGGAGACTCTAATGAAAAACTGTTTTTT